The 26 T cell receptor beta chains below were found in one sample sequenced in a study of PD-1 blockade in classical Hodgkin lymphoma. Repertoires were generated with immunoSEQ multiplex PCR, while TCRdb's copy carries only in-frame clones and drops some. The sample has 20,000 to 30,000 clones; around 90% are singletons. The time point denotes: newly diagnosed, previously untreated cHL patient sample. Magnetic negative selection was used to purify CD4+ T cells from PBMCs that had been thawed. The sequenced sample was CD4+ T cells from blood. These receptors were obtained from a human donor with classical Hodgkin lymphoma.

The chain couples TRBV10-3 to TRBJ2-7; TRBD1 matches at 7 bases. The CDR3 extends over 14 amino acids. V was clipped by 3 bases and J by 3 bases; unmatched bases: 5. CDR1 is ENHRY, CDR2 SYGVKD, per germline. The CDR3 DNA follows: TGTGCCATCAGTGAAGTGGGACAGATCTACGAGCAGTACTTC. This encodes CAISEVGQIYEQYF.

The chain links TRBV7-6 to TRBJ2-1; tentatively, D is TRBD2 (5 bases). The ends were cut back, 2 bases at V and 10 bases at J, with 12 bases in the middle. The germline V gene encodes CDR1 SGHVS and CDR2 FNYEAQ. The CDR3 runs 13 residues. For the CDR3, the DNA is TGTGCCAGCAGCTTAAATGGGGAGCGAGAGCAGTTCTTC. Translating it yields CASSLNGEREQFF. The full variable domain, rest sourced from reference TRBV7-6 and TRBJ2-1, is GAGVSQSPRYKVTKRGQDVALRCDPISGHVSLYWYRQALGQGPEFLTYFNYEAQQDKSGLPNDRFSAERPEGSISTLTIQRTEQRDSAMYRCASSLNGEREQFFGPGTRLTVL.

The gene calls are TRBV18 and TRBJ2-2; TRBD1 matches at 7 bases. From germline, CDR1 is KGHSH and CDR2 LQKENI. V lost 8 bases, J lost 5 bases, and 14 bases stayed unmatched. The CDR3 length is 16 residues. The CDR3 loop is CASRSRQGSLTGELFF. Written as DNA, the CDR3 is TGTGCCAGCAGATCCCGACAGGGAAGCCTGACCGGGGAGCTGTTTTTT.

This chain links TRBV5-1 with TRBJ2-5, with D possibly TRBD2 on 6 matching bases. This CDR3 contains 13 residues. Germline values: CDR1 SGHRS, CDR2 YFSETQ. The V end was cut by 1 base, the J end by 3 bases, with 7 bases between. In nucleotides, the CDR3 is TGCGCCAGCAGCTTGCCTAGCGAAGAGACCCAGTACTTC. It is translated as CASSLPSEETQYF.

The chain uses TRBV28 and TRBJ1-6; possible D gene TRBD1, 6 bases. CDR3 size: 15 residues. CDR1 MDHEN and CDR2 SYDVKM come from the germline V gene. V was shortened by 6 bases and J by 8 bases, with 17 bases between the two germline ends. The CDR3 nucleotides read TGTGCCAGCAGGTACCTACAGGGTCCGTATTCACCCCTCCACTTT. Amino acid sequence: CASRYLQGPYSPLHF.

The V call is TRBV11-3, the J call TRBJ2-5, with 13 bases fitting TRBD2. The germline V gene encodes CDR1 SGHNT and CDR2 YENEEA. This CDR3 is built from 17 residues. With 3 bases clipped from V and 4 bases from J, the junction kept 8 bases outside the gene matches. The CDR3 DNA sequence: TGTGCCAGCAGCTTGAGGACTAGCGGGGGCTCCGGAGAGACCCAGTACTTC. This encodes CASSLRTSGGSGETQYF.

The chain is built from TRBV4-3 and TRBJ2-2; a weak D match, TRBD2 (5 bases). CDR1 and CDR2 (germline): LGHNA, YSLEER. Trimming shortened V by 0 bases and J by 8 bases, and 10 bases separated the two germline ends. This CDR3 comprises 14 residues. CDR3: CASSQEGLMGELFF. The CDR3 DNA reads TGCGCCAGCAGCCAAGAAGGACTTATGGGGGAGCTGTTTTTT.

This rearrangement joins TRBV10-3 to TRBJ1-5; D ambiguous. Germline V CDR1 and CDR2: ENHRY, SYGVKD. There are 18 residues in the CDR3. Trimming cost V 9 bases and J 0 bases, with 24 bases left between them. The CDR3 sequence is CAINLIIDMLYSNQPQHF. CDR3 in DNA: TGTGCCATTAATCTGATAATTGACATGCTCTATAGCAATCAGCCCCAGCATTTT.

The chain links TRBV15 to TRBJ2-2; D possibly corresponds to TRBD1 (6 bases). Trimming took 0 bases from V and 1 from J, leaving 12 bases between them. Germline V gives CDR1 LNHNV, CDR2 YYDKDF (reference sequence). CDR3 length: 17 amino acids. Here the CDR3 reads CATSRDYPGQNTGELFF. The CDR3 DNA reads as TGTGCCACCAGCAGAGACTACCCGGGACAGAACACCGGGGAGCTGTTTTTT.

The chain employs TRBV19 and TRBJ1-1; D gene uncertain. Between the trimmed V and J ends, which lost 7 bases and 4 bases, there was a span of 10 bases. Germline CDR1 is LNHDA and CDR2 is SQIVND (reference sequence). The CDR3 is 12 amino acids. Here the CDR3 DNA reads TGTGCCAGTATCTCGAGGGTCACTGAAGCTTTCTTT. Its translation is CASISRVTEAFF.

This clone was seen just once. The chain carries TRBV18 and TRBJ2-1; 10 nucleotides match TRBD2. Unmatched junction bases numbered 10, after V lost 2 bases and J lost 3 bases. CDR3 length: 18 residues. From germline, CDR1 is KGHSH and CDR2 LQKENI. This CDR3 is CASSPKFLAGAHYNEQFF. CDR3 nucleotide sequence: TGTGCCAGCTCACCAAAGTTTCTAGCGGGGGCACACTACAATGAGCAGTTCTTC.

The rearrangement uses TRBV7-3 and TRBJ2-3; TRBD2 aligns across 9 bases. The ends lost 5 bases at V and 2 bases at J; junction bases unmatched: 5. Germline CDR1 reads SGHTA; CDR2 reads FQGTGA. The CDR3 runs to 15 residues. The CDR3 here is CASSHIAGDTDTQYF. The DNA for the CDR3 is TGTGCCAGCAGCCACATAGCGGGGGACACAGATACGCAGTATTTT.

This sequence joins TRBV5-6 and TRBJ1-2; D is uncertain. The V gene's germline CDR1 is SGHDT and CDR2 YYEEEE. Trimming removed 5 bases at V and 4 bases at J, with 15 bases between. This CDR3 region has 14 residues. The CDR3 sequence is CASSLGGRGYGYTF. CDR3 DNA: TGTGCCAGCAGTTTAGGTGGTCGGGGCTATGGCTACACCTTC.

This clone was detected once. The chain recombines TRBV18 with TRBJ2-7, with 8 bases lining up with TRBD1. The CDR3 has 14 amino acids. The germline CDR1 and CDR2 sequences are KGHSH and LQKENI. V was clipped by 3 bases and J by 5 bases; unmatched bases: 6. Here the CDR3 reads CASSPPGGQDEQYF. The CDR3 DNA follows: TGTGCCAGCTCACCTCCAGGGGGACAGGACGAGCAGTACTTC.

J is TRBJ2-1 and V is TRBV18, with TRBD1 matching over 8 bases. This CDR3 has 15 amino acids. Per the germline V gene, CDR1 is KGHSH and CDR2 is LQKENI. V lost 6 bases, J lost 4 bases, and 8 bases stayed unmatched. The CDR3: CASSSRGRGYNEQFF. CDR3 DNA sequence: TGTGCCAGCTCCTCCAGGGGGCGCGGGTACAATGAGCAGTTCTTC.

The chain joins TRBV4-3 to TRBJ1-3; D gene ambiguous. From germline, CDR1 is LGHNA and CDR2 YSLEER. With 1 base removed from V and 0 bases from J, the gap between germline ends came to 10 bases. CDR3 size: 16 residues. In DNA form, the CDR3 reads TGCGCCAGCAGCCAAGTACCGGGTACCTCTGGAAACACCATATATTTT. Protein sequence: CASSQVPGTSGNTIYF.

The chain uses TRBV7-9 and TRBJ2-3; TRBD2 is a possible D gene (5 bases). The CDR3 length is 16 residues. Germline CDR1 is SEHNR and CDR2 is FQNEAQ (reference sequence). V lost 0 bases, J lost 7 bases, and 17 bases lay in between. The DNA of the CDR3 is TGTGCCAGCAGCTTAGCGGTGACTACACTACCGCATACGCAGTATTTT. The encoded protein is CASSLAVTTLPHTQYF.

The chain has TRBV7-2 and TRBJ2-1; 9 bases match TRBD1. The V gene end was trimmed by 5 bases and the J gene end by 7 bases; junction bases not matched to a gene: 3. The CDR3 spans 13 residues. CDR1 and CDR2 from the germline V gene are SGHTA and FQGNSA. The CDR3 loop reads CASSHRGQNEQFF. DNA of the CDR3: TGTGCCAGCAGCCACAGGGGGCAGAATGAGCAGTTCTTC.

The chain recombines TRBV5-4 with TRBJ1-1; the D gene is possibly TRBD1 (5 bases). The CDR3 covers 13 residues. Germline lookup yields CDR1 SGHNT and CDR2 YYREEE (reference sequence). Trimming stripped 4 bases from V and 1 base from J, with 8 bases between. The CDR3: CASSMGPNTEAFF. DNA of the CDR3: TGTGCCAGCAGCATGGGGCCGAACACTGAAGCTTTCTTT.

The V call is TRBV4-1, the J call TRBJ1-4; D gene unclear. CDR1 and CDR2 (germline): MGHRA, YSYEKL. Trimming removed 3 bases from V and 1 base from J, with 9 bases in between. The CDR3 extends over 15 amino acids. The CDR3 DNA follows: TGCGCCAGCAGCCACATAATGCGAACTAATGAAAAACTGTTTTTT. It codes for CASSHIMRTNEKLFF.

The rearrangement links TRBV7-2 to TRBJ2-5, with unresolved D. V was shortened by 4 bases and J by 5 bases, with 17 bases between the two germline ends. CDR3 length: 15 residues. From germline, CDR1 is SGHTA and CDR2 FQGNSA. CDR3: CASSSLAGVPETQYF. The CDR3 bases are TGTGCCAGCAGCTCCCTTGCTGGAGTCCCGGAGACCCAGTACTTC.

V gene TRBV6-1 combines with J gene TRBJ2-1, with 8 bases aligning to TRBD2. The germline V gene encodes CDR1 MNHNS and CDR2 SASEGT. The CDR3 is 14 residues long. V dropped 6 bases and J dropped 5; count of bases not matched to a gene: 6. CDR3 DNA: TGTGCCAGCAGAGGGGCGGGGGGCCACAATGAGCAGTTCTTC. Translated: CASRGAGGHNEQFF.

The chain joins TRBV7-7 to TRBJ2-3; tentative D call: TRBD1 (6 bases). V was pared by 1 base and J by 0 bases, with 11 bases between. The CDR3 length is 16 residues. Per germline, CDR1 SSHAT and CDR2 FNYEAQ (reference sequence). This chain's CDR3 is CASSLGAGASTDTQYF. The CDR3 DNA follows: TGTGCCAGCAGCTTAGGAGCAGGGGCGAGCACAGATACGCAGTATTTT.

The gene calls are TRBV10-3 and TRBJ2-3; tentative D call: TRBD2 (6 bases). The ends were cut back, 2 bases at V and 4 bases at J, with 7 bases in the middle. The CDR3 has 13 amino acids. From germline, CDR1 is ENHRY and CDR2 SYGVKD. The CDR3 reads CAISEGRPDTQYF. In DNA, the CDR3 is TGTGCCATCAGTGAGGGGAGGCCAGATACGCAGTATTTT.

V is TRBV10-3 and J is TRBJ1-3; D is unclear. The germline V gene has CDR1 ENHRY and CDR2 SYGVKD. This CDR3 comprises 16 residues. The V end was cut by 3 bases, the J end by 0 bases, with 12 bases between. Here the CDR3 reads CAISDPRRTSGNTIYF. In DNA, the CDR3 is TGTGCCATCAGTGACCCCCGAAGAACCTCTGGAAACACCATATATTTT.

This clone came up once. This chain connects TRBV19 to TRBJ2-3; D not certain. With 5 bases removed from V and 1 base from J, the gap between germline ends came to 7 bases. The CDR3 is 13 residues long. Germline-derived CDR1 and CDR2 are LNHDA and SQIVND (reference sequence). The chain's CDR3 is CASSAPGTDTQYF. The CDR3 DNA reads TGTGCCAGTAGTGCCCCGGGCACAGATACGCAGTATTTT.